This record concerns one T cell receptor beta chain sequence. Its antigen has not been determined. No per-base quality is available; no much larger clone lies one base away. This entry belongs to a study of sequential checkpoint blockade in melanoma (dated by TCRdb to 2018 to 2020). At the level of the whole study: Using 1:1 randomization, the trial assigned patients either to first-line nivolumab followed by ipilimumab (arm A) or to ipilimumab followed by nivolumab (arm B). Maintenance nivolumab came after each of the two trial sequences.

TCRbeta CDR3 regions were immunosequenced from genomic DNA with the immunoSEQ Assay. Genomic DNA was amplified by bias-controlled multiplex PCR before high-throughput sequencing. The study's own analysis went as follows. To quantify the absolute abundance of each unique TCRbeta CDR3 region, the sequences were collapsed and filtered. Clonality, defined as 1 minus Pielou's evenness, was calculated using productive rearrangements only. A previously published method was used to identify clones whose frequencies were significantly greater in on-treatment samples than in baseline samples. TCRdb took over this immuneACCESS table, retaining in-frame rearrangements with V and J assigned. Such tables are incomplete; in checked studies, under half of the missing clones stem from an unresolved V gene, and the remainder is unexplained. The V and J calls and the clone size are those of that table, but D and trimming were determined from the DNA. This sample is represented by more than 8,000 clones; 59% of them were singletons. Roughly two fifths of the sample is in the top ten clones.

The germline V gene specifies MNHEY as CDR1 and SVGAGI as CDR2. For this chain, trimming is 5 bases at the V end and 2 bases at the J end, and the number of junction bases without a gene match is 4. The CDR3 starts with the cysteine, ends with the phenylalanine, and has 15 residues. The kept DNA is CDR3 alone, 45 bases in frame from the first base. General conclusions and limits of the study: Validation of the response-prediction model combining TCR metrics and mutation burden is needed in larger, independent patient cohorts.

The treatment or condition label of this sample denotes: randomized to nivolumab then ipilimumab (arm A) or the reverse (arm B). None of the patients in the trial had previously been given DNA-damaging chemotherapy. Live CD3+CD8+ cells negative for CD19 and CD56 were sorted from thawed PBMCs on a FACS Aria II flow cytometer. Samples were obtained from patients with melanoma enrolled in CheckMate 064, a randomized, open-label phase II trial of sequential checkpoint blockade. Peripheral blood mononuclear cells were collected by leukapheresis, purified using Ficoll-Paque, and frozen in human serum containing approximately 9.6% DMSO. Right after sorting, the blood CD3+CD8+ cells were verified to be >98% pure, and DNA extraction followed.

Here the chain combines TRBV6-5 and TRBJ2-3; TRBD2 matches 10 bases in the middle. This TCR derives from a human donor with melanoma. The source was CD8+ T cells sorted from blood (inferred from file names), collected from a patient given nivolumab and ipilimumab in sequence. The CDR3 corresponds to CASSRTSGPTDTQYF. The bases are TGTGCCAGCAGTCGGACTAGCGGCCCCACAGATACGCAGTATTTT.